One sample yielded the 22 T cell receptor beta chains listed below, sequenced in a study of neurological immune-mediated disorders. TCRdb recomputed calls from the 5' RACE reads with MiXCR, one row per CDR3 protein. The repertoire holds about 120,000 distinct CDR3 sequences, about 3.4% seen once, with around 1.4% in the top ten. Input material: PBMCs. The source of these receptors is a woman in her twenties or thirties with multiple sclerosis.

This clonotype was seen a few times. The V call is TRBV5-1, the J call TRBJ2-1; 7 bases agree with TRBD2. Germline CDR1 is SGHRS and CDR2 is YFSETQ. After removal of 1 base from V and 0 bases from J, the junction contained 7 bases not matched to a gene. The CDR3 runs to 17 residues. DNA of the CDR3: TGCGCCAGCAGCTTGTCCATCGGGGGGAGCTCCTACAATGAGCAGTTCTTC. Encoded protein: CASSLSIGGSSYNEQFF.

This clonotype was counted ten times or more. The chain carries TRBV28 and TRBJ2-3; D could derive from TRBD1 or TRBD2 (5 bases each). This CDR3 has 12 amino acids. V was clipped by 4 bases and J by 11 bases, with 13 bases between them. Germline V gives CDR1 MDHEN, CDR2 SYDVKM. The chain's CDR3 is CASSSPGREQYF. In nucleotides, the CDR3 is TGTGCCAGCAGTTCCCCGGGACGCGAGCAGTATTTT.

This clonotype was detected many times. The CDR3 protein is CASSYQTTSSYNEQFF. DNA of the CDR3: TGCGCCAGCAGCTACCAGACTACGAGCTCCTACAATGAGCAGTTCTTC. This sequence joins TRBV5-1 and TRBJ2-1, with a weak D call TRBD2 (5 bases). Germline lookup yields CDR1 SGHRS and CDR2 YFSETQ. Trimming left V 3 bases short and J 0 bases short, with 13 bases between. There are 16 residues in the CDR3.

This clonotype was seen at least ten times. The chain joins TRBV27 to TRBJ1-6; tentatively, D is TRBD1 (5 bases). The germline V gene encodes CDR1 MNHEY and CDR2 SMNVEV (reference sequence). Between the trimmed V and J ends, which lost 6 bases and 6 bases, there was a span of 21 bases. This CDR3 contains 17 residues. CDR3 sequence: CASSPPRGGTLNSPLHF. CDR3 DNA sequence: TGTGCCAGCAGCCCACCACGGGGGGGAACTCTTAATTCACCCCTCCACTTT.

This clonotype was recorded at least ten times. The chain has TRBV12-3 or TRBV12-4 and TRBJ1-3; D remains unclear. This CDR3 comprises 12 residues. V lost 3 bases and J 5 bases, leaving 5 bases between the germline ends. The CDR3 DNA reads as TGTGCCAGCAGTTTGTCCCGAAACACCATATATTTT. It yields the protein CASSLSRNTIYF.

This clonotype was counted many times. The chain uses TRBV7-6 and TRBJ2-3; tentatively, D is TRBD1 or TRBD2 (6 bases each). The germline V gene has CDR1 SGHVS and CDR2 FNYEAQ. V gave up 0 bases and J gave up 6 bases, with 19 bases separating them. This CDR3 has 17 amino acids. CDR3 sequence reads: CASSLAYPGGGEDTQYF. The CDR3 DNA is TGTGCCAGCAGCTTAGCGTACCCCGGAGGGGGAGAGGATACGCAGTATTTT.

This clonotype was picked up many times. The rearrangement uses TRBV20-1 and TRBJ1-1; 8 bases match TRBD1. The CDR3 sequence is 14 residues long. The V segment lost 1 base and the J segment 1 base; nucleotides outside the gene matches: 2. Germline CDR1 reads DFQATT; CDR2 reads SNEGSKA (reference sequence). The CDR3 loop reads CSARGGQANTEAFF. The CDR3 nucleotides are TGCAGTGCTAGAGGGGGACAGGCGAACACTGAAGCTTTCTTT.

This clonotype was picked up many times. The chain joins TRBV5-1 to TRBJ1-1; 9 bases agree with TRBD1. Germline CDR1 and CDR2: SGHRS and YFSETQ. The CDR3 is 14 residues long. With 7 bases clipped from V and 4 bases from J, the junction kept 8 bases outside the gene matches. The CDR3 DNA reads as TGCGCCAGCGGCGACCGGGACAGGGCCACTGAAGCTTTCTTT. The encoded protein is CASGDRDRATEAFF.

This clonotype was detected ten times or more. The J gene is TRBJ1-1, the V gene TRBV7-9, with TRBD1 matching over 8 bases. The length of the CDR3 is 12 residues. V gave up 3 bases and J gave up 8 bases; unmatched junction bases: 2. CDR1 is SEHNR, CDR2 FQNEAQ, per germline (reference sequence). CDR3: CASSLDRVEAFF. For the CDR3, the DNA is TGTGCCAGCAGCTTGGACAGGGTAGAAGCTTTCTTT.

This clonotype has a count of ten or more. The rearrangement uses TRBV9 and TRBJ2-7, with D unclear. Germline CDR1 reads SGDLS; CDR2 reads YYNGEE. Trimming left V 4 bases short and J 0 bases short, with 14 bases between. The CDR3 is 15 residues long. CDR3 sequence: CASSPWAQSSYEQYF. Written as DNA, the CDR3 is TGTGCCAGCAGCCCCTGGGCTCAGAGCTCCTACGAGCAGTACTTC.

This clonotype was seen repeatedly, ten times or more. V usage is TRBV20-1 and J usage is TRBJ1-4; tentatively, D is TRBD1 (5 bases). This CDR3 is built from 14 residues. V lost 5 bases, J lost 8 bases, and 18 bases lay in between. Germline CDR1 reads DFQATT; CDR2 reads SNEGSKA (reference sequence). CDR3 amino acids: CSAGGDLRGEKLFF. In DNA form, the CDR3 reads TGCAGTGCTGGAGGAGATTTAAGGGGAGAAAAACTGTTTTTT.

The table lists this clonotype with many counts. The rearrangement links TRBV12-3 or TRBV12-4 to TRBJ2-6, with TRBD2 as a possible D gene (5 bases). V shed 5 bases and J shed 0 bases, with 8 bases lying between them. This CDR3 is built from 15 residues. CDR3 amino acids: CASSPAGSGANVLTF. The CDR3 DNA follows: TGTGCCAGCAGTCCGGCGGGCTCTGGGGCCAACGTCCTGACTTTC.

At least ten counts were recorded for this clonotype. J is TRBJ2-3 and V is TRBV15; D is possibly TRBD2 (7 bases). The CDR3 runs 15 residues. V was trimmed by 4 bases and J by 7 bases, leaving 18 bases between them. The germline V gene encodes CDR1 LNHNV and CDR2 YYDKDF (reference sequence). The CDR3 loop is CATSNRVGGANTQYF. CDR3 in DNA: TGTGCCACCAGCAACCGGGTAGGGGGGGCCAATACGCAGTATTTT.

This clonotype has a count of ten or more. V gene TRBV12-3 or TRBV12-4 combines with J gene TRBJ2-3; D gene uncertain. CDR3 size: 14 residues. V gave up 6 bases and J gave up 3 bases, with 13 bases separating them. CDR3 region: CASSGDWRTDTQYF. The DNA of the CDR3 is TGTGCCAGCAGCGGAGACTGGAGAACAGATACGCAGTATTTT.

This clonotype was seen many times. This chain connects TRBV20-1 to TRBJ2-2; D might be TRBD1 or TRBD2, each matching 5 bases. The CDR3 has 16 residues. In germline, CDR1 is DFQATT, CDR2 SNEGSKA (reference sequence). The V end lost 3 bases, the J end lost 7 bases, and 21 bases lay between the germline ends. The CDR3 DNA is TGCAGTGCTAGTGTGGGGACGCCTGCAAACCGCGGGGAGCTGTTTTTT. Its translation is CSASVGTPANRGELFF.

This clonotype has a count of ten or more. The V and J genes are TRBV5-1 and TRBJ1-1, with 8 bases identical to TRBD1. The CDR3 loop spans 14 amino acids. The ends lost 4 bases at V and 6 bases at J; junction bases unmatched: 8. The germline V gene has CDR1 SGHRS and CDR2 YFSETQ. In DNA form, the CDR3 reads TGCGCCAGCAGCAAGCAGGGGGCGGGCGCTGAAGCTTTCTTT. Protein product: CASSKQGAGAEAFF.

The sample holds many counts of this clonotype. This CDR3 is CASSSSTVPTYGYTF. The CDR3 coding sequence is TGCGCCAGCAGTTCATCGACAGTACCGACATATGGCTACACCTTC. The V and J genes are TRBV5-1 and TRBJ1-2; possible D gene TRBD1, 5 bases. The V end lost 5 bases, the J end lost 5 bases, and 19 bases lay between the germline ends. Germline V gene sequence: CDR1 SGHRS, CDR2 YFSETQ. There are 15 residues in the CDR3.

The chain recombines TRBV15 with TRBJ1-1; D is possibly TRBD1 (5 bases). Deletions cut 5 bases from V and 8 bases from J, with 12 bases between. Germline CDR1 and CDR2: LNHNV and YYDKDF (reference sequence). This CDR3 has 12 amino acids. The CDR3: CATSPGRGEAFF. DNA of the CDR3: TGTGCCACCAGCCCGGGACGCGGGGAAGCTTTCTTT.

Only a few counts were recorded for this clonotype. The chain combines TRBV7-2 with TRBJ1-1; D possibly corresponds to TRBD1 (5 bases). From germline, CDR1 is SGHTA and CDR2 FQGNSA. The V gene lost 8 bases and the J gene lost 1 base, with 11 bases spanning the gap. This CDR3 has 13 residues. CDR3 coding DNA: TGTGCCAGCCCGGGACCAACGAACACTGAAGCTTTCTTT. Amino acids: CASPGPTNTEAFF.

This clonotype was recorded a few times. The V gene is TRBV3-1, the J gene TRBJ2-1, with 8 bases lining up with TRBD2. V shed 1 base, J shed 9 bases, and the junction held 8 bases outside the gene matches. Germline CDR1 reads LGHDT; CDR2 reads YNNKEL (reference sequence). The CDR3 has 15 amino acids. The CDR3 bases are TGTGCCAGCAGCCAAGGTGGACTAGCCCTTAGTGAGCAGTTCTTC. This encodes CASSQGGLALSEQFF.

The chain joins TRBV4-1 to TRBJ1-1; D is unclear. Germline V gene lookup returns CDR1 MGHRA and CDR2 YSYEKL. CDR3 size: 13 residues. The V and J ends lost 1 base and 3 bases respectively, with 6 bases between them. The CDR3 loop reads CASSQARYTEAFF. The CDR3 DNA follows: TGCGCCAGCAGCCAAGCGAGGTACACTGAAGCTTTCTTT.

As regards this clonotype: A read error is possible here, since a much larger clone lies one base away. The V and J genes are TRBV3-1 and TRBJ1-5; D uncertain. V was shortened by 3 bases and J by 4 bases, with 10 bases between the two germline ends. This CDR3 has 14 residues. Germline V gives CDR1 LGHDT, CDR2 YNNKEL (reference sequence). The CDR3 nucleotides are TGTGCCAGCAGCCAGGGAAAGAGAAATCAGCCCCAGCATTTT. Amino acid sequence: CASSQGKRNQPQHF. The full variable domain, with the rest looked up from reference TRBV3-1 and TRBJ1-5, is DTAVSQTPKYLVTQMGNDKSIKCEQNLGHDTMYWYKQDSKKFLKIMFSYNNKELIINETVPNRFSPKSPDKAHLNLHINSLELGDSAVYFCASSQGKRNQPQHFGDGTRLSIL.